This T cell receptor beta chain was captured in a study of beta chain features in type 1 diabetes. Regarding the study as a whole: The study found that naive, central memory and Treg TCRB repertoires appeared more similar in patients than in healthy donors. Significant though moderate, a shortening of TCRB CDR3s appeared in all four CD4+ subsets of Type 1 diabetes patients.

Sequenced material consisted of expressed TCRB transcripts (all of the isolated RNA was reverse transcribed). The average output of naive, central memory and regulatory T cell samples was several million reads. The data were produced by immunoSEQ multiplex PCR, yet TCRdb's version contains in-frame clones alone and is incomplete. The top ten clones hold roughly 0.015% of a sample with around 300,000 clones, approximately 15% of them seen once. Averaging about 116 mL, one heparinised blood draw came from each individual donor. About this clone itself: Its antigen is unidentified.

Trimming took 6 bases from V and 1 from J, leaving 9 bases between them. This CDR3 is built from 13 residues. Germline V CDR1 and CDR2: MGHRA, YSYEKL. The sequence was obtained from a man aged 18-30 years with type 1 diabetes. The chain employs TRBV4-1 and TRBJ1-1, with D maybe TRBD1 (5 bases). The sample comprised naive CD4+ T cells from blood. The CDR3 is CASRGTGNTEAFF. DNA for the CDR3: TGCGCCAGCAGGGGAACAGGGAACACTGAAGCTTTCTTT.